The source of this TCR beta chain is a study of CD8+ T cells in alopecia areata. With respect to this clone: Antigen specificity is unknown.

The CDR3 is 14 residues long. J lost 11 bases, V lost 6 bases, and 13 bases had no gene match. Germline CDR1 reads MNHEY; CDR2 reads SVGAGI. Study observations and caveats: With patients, TCR sharing proved less clear than in mice, a difference possibly related to HLA. Scalp sequencing also captures normal skin's resident alphabeta T cells. It was lesional scalp, especially alopecia totalis/universalis, that showed higher clonality than normal scalp.

A FACSAria was used to sort CD4+ and CD8+ T cells. These cells came from PBMCs. Reverse transcription of extracted RNA yielded cDNA, which provided the sequencing template. Method: immunoSEQ multiplex PCR; TCRdb's copy keeps in-frame clones and lacks some. The sample contains 140,000 or so clones, roughly 58% of which appear only once. This chain connects TRBV6-5 to TRBJ1-5; 7 bases agree with TRBD1. This sequence originates from a human donor in good health. Input material: CD8+ T cells sorted from blood. The CDR3 here is CASSSSWDRLSQHF. CDR3 coding DNA: TGTGCCAGCAGCTCCTCTTGGGACAGATTGTCCCAGCATTTT.